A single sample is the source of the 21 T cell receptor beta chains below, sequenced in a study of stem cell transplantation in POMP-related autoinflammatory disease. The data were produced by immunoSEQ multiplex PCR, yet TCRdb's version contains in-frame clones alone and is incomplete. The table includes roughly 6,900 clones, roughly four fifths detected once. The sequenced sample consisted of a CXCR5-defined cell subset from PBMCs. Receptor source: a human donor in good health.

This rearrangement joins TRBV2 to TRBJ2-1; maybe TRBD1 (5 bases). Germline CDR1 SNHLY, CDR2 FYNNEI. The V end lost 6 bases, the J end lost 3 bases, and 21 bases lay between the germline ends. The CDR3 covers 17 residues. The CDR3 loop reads CASSPDLVAGNYNEQFF. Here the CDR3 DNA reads TGTGCCAGCAGCCCTGATCTCGTGGCAGGGAACTACAATGAGCAGTTCTTC.

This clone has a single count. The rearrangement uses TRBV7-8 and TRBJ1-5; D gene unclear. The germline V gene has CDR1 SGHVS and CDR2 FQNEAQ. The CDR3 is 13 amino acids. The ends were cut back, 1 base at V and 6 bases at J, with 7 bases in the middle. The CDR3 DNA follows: TGTGCCAGCAGCTTAGGAACGGCTCAGCCCCAGCATTTT. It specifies CASSLGTAQPQHF.

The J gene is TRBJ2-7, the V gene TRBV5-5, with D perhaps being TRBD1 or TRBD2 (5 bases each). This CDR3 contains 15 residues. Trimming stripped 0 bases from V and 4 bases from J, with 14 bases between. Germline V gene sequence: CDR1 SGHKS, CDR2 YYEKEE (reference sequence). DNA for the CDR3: TGTGCCAGCAGCTTGGGGGGACCAGGGATATACGAGCAGTACTTC. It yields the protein CASSLGGPGIYEQYF.

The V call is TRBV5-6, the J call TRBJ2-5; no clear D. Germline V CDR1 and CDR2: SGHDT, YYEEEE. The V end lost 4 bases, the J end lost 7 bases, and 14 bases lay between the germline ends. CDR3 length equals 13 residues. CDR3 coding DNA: TGTGCCAGCAGCCCTGGGCCCCCGGGGACCCAGTACTTC. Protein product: CASSPGPPGTQYF.

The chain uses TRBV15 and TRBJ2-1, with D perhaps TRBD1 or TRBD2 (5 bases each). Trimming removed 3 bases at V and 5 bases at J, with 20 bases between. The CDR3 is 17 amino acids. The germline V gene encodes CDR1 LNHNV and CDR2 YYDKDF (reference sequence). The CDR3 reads CATSRTFGASNNNEQFF. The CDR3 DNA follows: TGTGCCACCAGCAGGACCTTCGGGGCCTCTAATAACAATGAGCAGTTCTTC.

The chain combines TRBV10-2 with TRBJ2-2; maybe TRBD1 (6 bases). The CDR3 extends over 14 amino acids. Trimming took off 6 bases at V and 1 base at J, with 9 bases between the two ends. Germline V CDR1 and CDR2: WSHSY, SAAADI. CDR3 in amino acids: CASSLTGNTGELFF. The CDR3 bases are TGCGCCAGCAGCTTGACAGGGAACACCGGGGAGCTGTTTTTT.

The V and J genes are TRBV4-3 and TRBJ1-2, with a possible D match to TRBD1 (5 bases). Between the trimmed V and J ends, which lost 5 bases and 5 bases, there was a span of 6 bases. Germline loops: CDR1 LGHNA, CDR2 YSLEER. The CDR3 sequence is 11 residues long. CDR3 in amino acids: CASSEGYGYTF. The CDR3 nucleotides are TGCGCCAGCAGCGAGGGGTATGGCTACACCTTC.

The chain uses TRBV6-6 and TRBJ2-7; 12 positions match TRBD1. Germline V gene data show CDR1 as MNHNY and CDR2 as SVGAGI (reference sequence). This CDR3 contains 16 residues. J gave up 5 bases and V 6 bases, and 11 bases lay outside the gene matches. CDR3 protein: CASRRSPGQGADEQYF. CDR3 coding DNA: TGTGCCAGCAGGAGATCCCCGGGACAGGGGGCGGACGAGCAGTACTTC.

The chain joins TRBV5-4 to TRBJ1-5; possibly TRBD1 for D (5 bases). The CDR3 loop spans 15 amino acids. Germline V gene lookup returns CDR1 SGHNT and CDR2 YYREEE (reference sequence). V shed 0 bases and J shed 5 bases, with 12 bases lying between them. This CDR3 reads CASSLAGAPDQPQHF. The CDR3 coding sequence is TGTGCCAGCAGCTTGGCCGGGGCCCCAGATCAGCCCCAGCATTTT.

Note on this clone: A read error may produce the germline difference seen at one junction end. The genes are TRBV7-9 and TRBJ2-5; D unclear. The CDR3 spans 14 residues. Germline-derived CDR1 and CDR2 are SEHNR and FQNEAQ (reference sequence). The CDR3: CASSLGLLQETQYF. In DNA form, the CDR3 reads TGTGCCAGCAGTTTAGGGCTGCTCCAAGAGACCCAGTACTTC.

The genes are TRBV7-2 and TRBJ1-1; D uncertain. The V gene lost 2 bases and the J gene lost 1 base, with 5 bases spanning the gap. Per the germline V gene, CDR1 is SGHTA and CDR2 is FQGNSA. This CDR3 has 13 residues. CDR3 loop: CASSLPENTEAFF. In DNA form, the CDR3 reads TGTGCCAGCAGCTTACCAGAGAACACTGAAGCTTTCTTT.

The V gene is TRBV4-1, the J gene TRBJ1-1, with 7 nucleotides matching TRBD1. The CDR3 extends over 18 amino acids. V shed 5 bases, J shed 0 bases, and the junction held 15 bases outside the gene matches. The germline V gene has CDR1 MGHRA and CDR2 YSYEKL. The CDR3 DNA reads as TGCGCCAGCAGCACGTCCCAGGGGACAGTCTCGATGAACACTGAAGCTTTCTTT. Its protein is CASSTSQGTVSMNTEAFF.

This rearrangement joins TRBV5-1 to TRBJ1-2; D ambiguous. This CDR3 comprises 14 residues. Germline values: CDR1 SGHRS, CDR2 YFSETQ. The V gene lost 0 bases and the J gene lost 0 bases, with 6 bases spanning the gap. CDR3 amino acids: CASSLAGANYGYTF. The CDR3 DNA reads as TGCGCCAGCAGCTTGGCCGGGGCTAACTATGGCTACACCTTC. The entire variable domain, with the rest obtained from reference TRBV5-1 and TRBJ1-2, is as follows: KAGVTQTPRYLIKTRGQQVTLSCSPISGHRSVSWYQQTPGQGLQFLFEYFSETQRNKGNFPGRFSGRQFSNSRSEMNVSTLELGDSALYLCASSLAGANYGYTFGSGTRLTVV.

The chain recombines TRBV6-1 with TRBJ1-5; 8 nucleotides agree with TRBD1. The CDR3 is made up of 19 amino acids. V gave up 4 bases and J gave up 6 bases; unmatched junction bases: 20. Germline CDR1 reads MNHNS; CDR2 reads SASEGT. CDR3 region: CASSADPDRGFLSRQPQHF. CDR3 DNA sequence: TGTGCCAGCAGTGCCGACCCCGACAGGGGATTTTTGAGCCGTCAGCCCCAGCATTTT.

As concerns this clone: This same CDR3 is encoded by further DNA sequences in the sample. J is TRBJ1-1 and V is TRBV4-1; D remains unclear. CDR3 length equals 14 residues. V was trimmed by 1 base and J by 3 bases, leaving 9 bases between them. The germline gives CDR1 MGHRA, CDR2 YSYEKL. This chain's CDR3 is CASSQAPYYTEAFF. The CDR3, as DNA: TGCGCCAGCAGCCAAGCTCCCTACTACACTGAAGCTTTCTTT.

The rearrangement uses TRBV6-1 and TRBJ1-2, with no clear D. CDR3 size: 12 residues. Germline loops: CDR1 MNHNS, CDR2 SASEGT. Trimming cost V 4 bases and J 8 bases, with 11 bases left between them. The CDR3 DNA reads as TGTGCCAGCAGTGCCCGAATCTACGGCTACACCTTC. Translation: CASSARIYGYTF.

In DNA, the CDR3 is TGTGCCAGCAGTGAAACCCCCGGGACAGGGAACTATGGCTACACCTTC. This gives the protein CASSETPGTGNYGYTF. The rearrangement links TRBV6-1 to TRBJ1-2, with 9 bases fitting TRBD1. Losses at the gene ends were 2 bases for V and 2 bases for J; bases not matched to a gene: 6. Per the germline V gene, CDR1 is MNHNS and CDR2 is SASEGT. The CDR3 contains 16 residues.

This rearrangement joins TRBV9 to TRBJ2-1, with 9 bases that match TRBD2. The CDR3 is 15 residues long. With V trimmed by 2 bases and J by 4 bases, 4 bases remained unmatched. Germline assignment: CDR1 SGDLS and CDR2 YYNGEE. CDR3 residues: CASSVRGGRYNEQFF. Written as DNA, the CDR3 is TGTGCCAGCAGCGTGCGGGGGGGAAGGTACAATGAGCAGTTCTTC.

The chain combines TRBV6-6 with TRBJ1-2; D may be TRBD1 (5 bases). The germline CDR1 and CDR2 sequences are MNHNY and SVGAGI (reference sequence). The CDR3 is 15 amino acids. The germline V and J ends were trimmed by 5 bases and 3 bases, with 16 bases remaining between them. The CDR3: CASSLQRGFDYGYTF. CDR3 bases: TGTGCCAGCAGTCTCCAACGGGGGTTCGACTATGGCTACACCTTC.

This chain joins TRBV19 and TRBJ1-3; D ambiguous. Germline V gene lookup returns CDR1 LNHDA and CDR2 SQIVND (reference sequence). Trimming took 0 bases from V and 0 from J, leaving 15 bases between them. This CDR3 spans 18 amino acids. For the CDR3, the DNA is TGTGCCAGTAGTATAGATCCATCTTGGTCCAGCTCTGGAAACACCATATATTTT. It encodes CASSIDPSWSSSGNTIYF.

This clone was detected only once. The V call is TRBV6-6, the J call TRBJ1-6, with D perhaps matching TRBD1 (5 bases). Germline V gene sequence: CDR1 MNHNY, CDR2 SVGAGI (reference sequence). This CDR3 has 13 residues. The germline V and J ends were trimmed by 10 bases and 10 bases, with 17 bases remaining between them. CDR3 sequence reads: CATAWGPTSPLHF. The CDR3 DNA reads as TGTGCCACTGCGTGGGGCCCTACCTCACCCCTCCACTTT.